Listed here are 5 T cell receptor beta chains from one sample, sequenced in a study of blood T cell repertoires in COVID-19. The method was immunoSEQ multiplex PCR; TCRdb's version includes in-frame clones alone and lacks a portion of them. In the table there are over 150,000 clones, over 70% of which are singletons. The sequencing input was peripheral blood. The receptors were gathered from a woman older than 75 with active or convalescent COVID-19.

V is TRBV19 and J is TRBJ2-2; TRBD1 agrees at 12 bases. This CDR3 is built from 18 residues. Germline loops: CDR1 LNHDA, CDR2 SQIVND (reference sequence). With V trimmed by 5 bases and J by 4 bases, 11 bases remained unmatched. DNA for the CDR3: TGTGCCAGTAGTCTTCCGGGACAGGGGGCATCGGCCACCGGGGAGCTGTTTTTT. Protein: CASSLPGQGASATGELFF. The full variable domain, completed using reference TRBV19 and TRBJ2-2, is DGGITQSPKYLFRKEGQNVTLSCEQNLNHDAMYWYRQDPGQGLRLIYYSQIVNDFQKGDIAEGYSVSREKKESFPLTVTSAQKNPTAFYLCASSLPGQGASATGELFFGEGSRLTVL.

The rearrangement links TRBV10-3 to TRBJ1-3; D possibly corresponds to TRBD1 (5 bases). Germline V gene lookup returns CDR1 ENHRY and CDR2 SYGVKD. Between the trimmed V and J ends, which lost 7 bases and 0 bases, there was a span of 13 bases. The CDR3 runs 15 residues. The DNA for the CDR3 is TGTGCCATCACCCGGGACTTAACCTCTGGAAACACCATATATTTT. Protein sequence: CAITRDLTSGNTIYF.

The rearrangement links TRBV29-1 to TRBJ2-5, with a tentative D call TRBD1 (5 bases). The CDR3 has 15 residues. Germline V gives CDR1 SQVTM, CDR2 ANQGSEA. Trimming took 7 bases from V and 2 from J, leaving 20 bases between them. CDR3 DNA sequence: TGCAGCGCGATTAAGGACAATCTAAAGCAAGAGACCCAGTACTTC. This translates into CSAIKDNLKQETQYF.

The chain employs TRBV6-5 and TRBJ2-7; 7 bases agree with TRBD1. The CDR3 totals 13 residues. Germline V gene sequence: CDR1 MNHEY, CDR2 SVGAGI. Trimming cost V 6 bases and J 3 bases; bases outside gene matches: 5. The CDR3 coding sequence is TGTGCCAGCAGGACGGACAGGAACTACGAGCAGTACTTC. Translated: CASRTDRNYEQYF.

The V gene is TRBV5-1, the J gene TRBJ1-2, with 8 bases fitting TRBD1. The germline V gene encodes CDR1 SGHRS and CDR2 YFSETQ. Trimming at V came to 5 bases and at J to 1 base, leaving 7 bases not matched to a gene. This CDR3 spans 15 amino acids. This chain's CDR3 is CASSLSGGFNYGYTF. The CDR3 nucleotides are TGCGCCAGCAGTTTGTCAGGGGGCTTTAACTATGGCTACACCTTC.